The rows below give T cell receptor beta chains drawn from one sample of a study of control samples from healthy donors and cancer patients. Clones were read by immunoSEQ multiplex PCR, and TCRdb kept only the in-frame ones, dropping some. The table shows 150,000 to 200,000 clones, with 90% occurring only once. The sequenced sample consisted of blood. Receptors originate from a woman in her 50s in good health. Both conserved end residues are part of each CDR3. D genes are given only for firm matches. The size of a clone is reported for some rows only, either as once, few or many, or as a class for expanded clones.

V,size,D,J,CDR3,DNA
TRBV6-5,many,NA,TRBJ1-4,CASSRGPYHSEKLFF,TGTGCCAGCAGTAGAGGACCTTACCACTCCGAAAAACTGTTTTTT
TRBV7-2,NA,NA,TRBJ1-1,CASSIDNRTPSAFF,TGTGCCAGCAGCATAGATAACCGGACCCCTTCAGCTTTCTTT
TRBV24-1,NA,NA,TRBJ1-2,CATSEASDYGYTF,TGTGCCACCAGTGAGGCCTCGGACTATGGCTACACCTTC
TRBV4-1,NA,TRBD1,TRBJ1-5,CASSPAGGGQPQHF,TGCGCCAGCAGCCCGGCAGGGGGTGGCCAGCCCCAGCATTTT
TRBV12-3/TRBV12-4,NA,NA,TRBJ1-1,CASSGGGTEAFF,TGTGCCAGCAGTGGGGGGGGAACTGAAGCTTTCTTT
TRBV9,NA,NA,TRBJ2-1,CASSVHGSSYNEQFF,TGTGCCAGCAGCGTTCACGGGAGCTCCTACAATGAGCAGTTCTTC
TRBV24-1,NA,NA,TRBJ2-1,CATSDFGQYNEQFF,TGTGCCACCAGTGATTTTGGGCAATACAATGAGCAGTTCTTC
TRBV13,NA,TRBD1,TRBJ1-1,CASSPGTGGSTEAFF,TGTGCCAGCAGCCCTGGGACAGGGGGCTCTACTGAAGCTTTCTTT
TRBV5-1,NA,NA,TRBJ1-2,CASSWDRGGYTF,TGCGCCAGCAGCTGGGACCGGGGTGGCTACACCTTC
TRBV7-6,NA,NA,TRBJ2-3,CASSRGGRRTDTQYF,TGTGCCAGCAGCAGGGGGGGGAGACGCACAGATACGCAGTATTTT
TRBV6-5,NA,TRBD2,TRBJ2-1,CASTTSGSIGEQFF,TGTGCCAGCACCACTAGCGGGAGTATTGGTGAGCAGTTCTTC
TRBV6-6,NA,NA,TRBJ1-5,CASGDTGTYSNQPQHF,TGTGCCAGCGGGGATACCGGGACATATAGCAATCAGCCCCAGCATTTT
TRBV18,NA,NA,TRBJ2-7,CASSPGIATYEQYF,TGTGCCAGCTCACCGGGGATAGCGACCTACGAGCAGTACTTC
TRBV6-1,NA,NA,TRBJ2-3,CASSEVRQDTQYF,TGTGCCAGCAGTGAAGTGAGACAGGATACGCAGTATTTT
TRBV7-6,NA,NA,TRBJ1-5,CASSLVRDQPQHF,TGTGCCAGCAGCTTAGTTAGAGATCAGCCCCAGCATTTT
TRBV6-5,few,NA,TRBJ1-4,CASSYRVGGEKLFF,TGTGCCAGCAGTTACAGGGTAGGAGGTGAAAAACTGTTTTTT